This TCR beta chain was documented in a study of T-cell reconstitution after alpha-beta-depleted transplantation in children. Study results and limitations: Most T-cell counts and diversity one year after the transplant came from T cells that were newly produced. About two months after transplant, alpha-beta T cells reportedly came from several hundred expanded graft clones. Recipient T cells and thymic progenitors that survived were the source of the high TCRbeta diversity seen at day 60 in some patients.

A TCRbeta library incorporating unique molecular identifiers was prepared. Via MiXCR, TCRdb re-called the PCR reads, giving one row per CDR3 protein. There are about 300,000 distinct CDR3 sequences in the sample; over 9% occur only once, and roughly 7.1% lies in the top ten. V was clipped by 6 bases and J by 6 bases, with 14 bases between them. CDR1 is SGHVS and CDR2 is FNYEAQ in the germline V gene. The CDR3 has 13 amino acids. This clonotype was observed many times. Its cognate antigen is unknown. The TCR comes from a boy less than two years old with acute myeloid leukemia, due to receive a stem cell transplant. This chain joins TRBV7-6 and TRBJ1-1, with D maybe TRBD1 (6 bases). Specimen: PBMCs, collected before TCRalphabeta/CD19-depleted stem cell transplant. The CDR3 protein is CASSSLGGAEAFF. The CDR3, as DNA: TGTGCCAGCAGTTCATTAGGGGGTGCTGAAGCTTTCTTT.